A single count supports the clone carrying this TCR beta chain. What it binds is unknown. The data originate from a study of T cells after posttransplantation cyclophosphamide. The protocol was immunoSEQ multiplex PCR, while the TCRdb copy is restricted to in-frame clones and leaves out a portion. The repertoire has roughly 19,000 clones, 74% of them found once; the top ten carry 25% to 30%. Busulfan-fludarabine conditioning, marrow transplant, and cyclophosphamide on days +3 and +4 were administered. Study findings and constraints: Later post-transplant blood repertoires were often dominated by donor CD8+ memory clones. Recipient CMV seropositivity and CMV reactivation strongly tracked TRB clonality. Skin or GI-infiltrating T cells shared few TRB sequences with blood.

The sample here was PBMCs, taken after an allogeneic stem cell transplant with post-transplant cyclophosphamide. This receptor was obtained from a male patient between 25 and 39 years old who received an allogeneic stem cell transplant from a related donor, was CMV-positive, and had acute GVHD only. Part of the T cell pool may stem from the graft donor.

DNA for the CDR3: TGCGCCAGCAGCCCCCGGCGGGAGAACACTGAAGCTTTCTTT. Translation gives CASSPRRENTEAFF. The V gene is TRBV4-1, the J gene TRBJ1-1; D is uncertain. Germline V gene data show CDR1 as MGHRA and CDR2 as YSYEKL. CDR3 size: 14 residues. The V end was cut by 4 bases, the J end by 1 base, with 10 bases between.